These 7 T cell receptor beta chains came from one sample sequenced in a study of PD-1 blockade in classical Hodgkin lymphoma. Each and every patient relapsed after autologous stem cell transplantation, and patients got differing brentuximab vedotin exposure. Clones were read by immunoSEQ multiplex PCR, and TCRdb kept only the in-frame ones, dropping some. This repertoire shows 95,000 or so clones, roughly 83% found once; its top ten account for over 9%. The source was peripheral blood mononuclear cells (PBMCs), collected at baseline. These receptors were taken from a human donor with classical Hodgkin lymphoma.

The chain uses TRBV30 and TRBJ2-2, with D unresolved. The CDR3 is 12 residues long. Between the trimmed V and J ends, which lost 2 bases and 6 bases, there was a span of 7 bases. The V gene's germline CDR1 is GTSNPN and CDR2 SVGIG (reference sequence). The CDR3 sequence: CAWSKRPGELFF. CDR3 bases: TGTGCCTGGAGTAAGCGTCCCGGGGAGCTGTTTTTT.

This chain connects TRBV13 to TRBJ2-4, with TRBD2 matching 10 bases. The CDR3 runs 15 residues. J was trimmed by 6 bases and V by 6 bases; bases with no gene match: 8. Germline V gives CDR1 PRHDT, CDR2 FYEKMQ (reference sequence). The CDR3 coding sequence is TGTGCCAGCAGACCGCGAGCGGGAGGGACAAACATTCAGTACTTC. Translation: CASRPRAGGTNIQYF.

CDR3 residues: CASSLGVRVNTEAFF. CDR3 nucleotides: TGTGCCAGCAGCTTAGGGGTTAGGGTTAACACTGAAGCTTTCTTT. The V gene is TRBV7-9, the J gene TRBJ1-1; D unclear. Germline loops: CDR1 SEHNR, CDR2 FQNEAQ (reference sequence). The V gene lost 1 base and the J gene lost 2 bases, with 11 bases spanning the gap. This CDR3 region has 15 residues. The entire variable domain, with the rest obtained from reference TRBV7-9 and TRBJ1-1, is as follows: DTGVSQNPRHKITKRGQNVTFRCDPISEHNRLYWYRQTLGQGPEFLTYFQNEAQLEKSRLLSDRFSAERPKGSFSTLEIQRTEQGDSAMYLCASSLGVRVNTEAFFGQGTRLTVV.

V usage is TRBV21-1 and J usage is TRBJ2-7; TRBD2, the table's D call, lacks a check against the DNA. TRBV21-1 is shown as a pseudogene. The CDR3 totals 16 residues. This CDR3 reads CASSNADCPDSYEQYF. The CDR3 DNA is TGTGCCAGCAGCAACGCAGACTGTCCTGACTCCTACGAGCAGTACTTC.

The V gene is TRBV4-2, the J gene TRBJ1-1; 9 bases match TRBD1. The CDR3 runs 18 residues. The J segment lost 1 base and the V segment lost 0 bases, leaving 9 bases of the junction unmatched. Germline CDR1 and CDR2: LGHNA and YNFKEQ. The chain's CDR3 is CASSQDPSQGARNTEAFF. In DNA, the CDR3 is TGTGCCAGCAGCCAAGACCCCTCACAGGGGGCCAGGAACACTGAAGCTTTCTTT.

V is TRBV5-1 and J is TRBJ2-3, with D possibly matching TRBD2 (5 bases). Trimming stripped 0 bases from V and 4 bases from J, with 9 bases between. The CDR3 is 14 amino acids. Germline-derived CDR1 and CDR2 are SGHRS and YFSETQ. CDR3 sequence: CASSLGESADTQYF. CDR3 nucleotides: TGCGCCAGCAGCTTGGGGGAGTCGGCAGATACGCAGTATTTT.

The chain links TRBV11-3 to TRBJ2-5, with 9 bases aligning to TRBD1. The V segment lost 1 base and the J segment 4 bases; nucleotides outside the gene matches: 4. There are 15 residues in the CDR3. Germline V gene sequence: CDR1 SGHNT, CDR2 YENEEA. CDR3 nucleotide sequence: TGTGCCAGCAGCTTAGGGGGGGGACAGGGAGAGACCCAGTACTTC. This translates into CASSLGGGQGETQYF.